This T cell receptor beta chain was sequenced for a study of T cells in Graves' hyperthyroidism and ophthalmopathy. The sample, blood from the first hyperthyroidism diagnosis, precedes any ophthalmopathy symptoms. Amplification of TCR beta CDR3 regions used RNA as the template. First-round RT-PCR targeting the TCR CDR3 was performed with the HTBI primer set. TCRdb re-derived calls from the multiplex PCR reads in MiXCR, one entry per CDR3 protein. The table records 300,000 to 450,000 distinct CDR3 sequences, around an eighth of them present only once. Germline CDR1 reads SGDLS; CDR2 reads YYNGEE. The CDR3 totals 16 residues. Trimming left V 1 base short and J 4 bases short, with 15 bases between.

The source material was blood. The chain joins TRBV9 to TRBJ2-1; tentatively, D is TRBD1 (7 bases). This TCR came from a man aged 25 to 40 with Graves' hyperthyroidism that later progressed to Graves' ophthalmopathy. CDR3 nucleotides: TGTGCCAGCAGCGTACCCCCAGGGGGGCTATACAATGAGCAGTTCTTC. This gives the protein CASSVPPGGLYNEQFF.